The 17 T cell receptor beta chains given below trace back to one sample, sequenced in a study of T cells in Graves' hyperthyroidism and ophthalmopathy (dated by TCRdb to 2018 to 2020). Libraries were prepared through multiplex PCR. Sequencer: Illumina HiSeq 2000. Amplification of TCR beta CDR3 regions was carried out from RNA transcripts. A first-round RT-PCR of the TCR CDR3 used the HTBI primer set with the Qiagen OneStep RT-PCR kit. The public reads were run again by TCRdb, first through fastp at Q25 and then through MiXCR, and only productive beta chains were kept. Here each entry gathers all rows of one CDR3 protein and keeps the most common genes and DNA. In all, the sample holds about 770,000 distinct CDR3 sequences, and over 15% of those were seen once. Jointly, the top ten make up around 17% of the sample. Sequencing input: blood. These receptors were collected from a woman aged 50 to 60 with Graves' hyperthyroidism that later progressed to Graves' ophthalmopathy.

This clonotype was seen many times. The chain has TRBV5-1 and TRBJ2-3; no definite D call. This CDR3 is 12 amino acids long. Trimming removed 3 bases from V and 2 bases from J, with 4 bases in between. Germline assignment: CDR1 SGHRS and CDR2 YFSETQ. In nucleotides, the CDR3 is TGCGCCAGCAGCTCGGACACAGATACGCAGTATTTT. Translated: CASSSDTDTQYF.

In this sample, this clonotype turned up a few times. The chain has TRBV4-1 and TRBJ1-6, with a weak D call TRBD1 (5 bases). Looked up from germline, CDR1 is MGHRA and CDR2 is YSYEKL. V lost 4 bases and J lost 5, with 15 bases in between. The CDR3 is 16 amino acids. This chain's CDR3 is CASSPRWGRDNSPLHF. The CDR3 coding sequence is TGCGCCAGCAGCCCACGATGGGGACGGGATAATTCACCCCTCCACTTT.

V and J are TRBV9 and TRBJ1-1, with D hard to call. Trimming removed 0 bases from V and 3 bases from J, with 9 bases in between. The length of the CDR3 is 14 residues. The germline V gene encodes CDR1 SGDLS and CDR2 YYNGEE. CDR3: CASSVGGHDTEAFF. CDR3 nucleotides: TGTGCCAGCAGCGTAGGAGGGCATGACACTGAAGCTTTCTTT.

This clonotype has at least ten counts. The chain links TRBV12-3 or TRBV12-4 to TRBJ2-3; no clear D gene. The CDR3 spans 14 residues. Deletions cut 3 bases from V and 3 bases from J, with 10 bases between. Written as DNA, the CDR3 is TGTGCCAGCAGTTTCCCGTCGGTAACAGATACGCAGTATTTT. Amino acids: CASSFPSVTDTQYF.

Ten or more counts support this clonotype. The CDR3 loop reads CASSYGTGGANSPLHF. The CDR3 region has the DNA TGCGCCAGCAGCTACGGGACAGGGGGTGCTAATTCACCCCTCCACTTT. The V and J genes are TRBV5-1 and TRBJ1-6; TRBD1 agrees at 11 bases. The CDR3 is 16 amino acids. CDR1 is SGHRS, CDR2 YFSETQ, per germline. V gave up 3 bases and J gave up 6 bases; unmatched junction bases: 5.

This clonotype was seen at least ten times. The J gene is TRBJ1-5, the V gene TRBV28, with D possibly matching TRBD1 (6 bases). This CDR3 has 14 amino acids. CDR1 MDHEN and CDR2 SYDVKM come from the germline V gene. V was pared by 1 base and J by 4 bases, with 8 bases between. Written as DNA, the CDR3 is TGTGCCAGCAGTTTATCAGGGGCGAATCAGCCCCAGCATTTT. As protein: CASSLSGANQPQHF.

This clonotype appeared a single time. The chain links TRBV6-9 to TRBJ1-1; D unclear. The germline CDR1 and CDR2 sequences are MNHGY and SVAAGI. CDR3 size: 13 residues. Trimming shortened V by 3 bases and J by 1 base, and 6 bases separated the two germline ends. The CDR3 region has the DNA TGTGCCAGCAGTTACCCTAGGAACACTGAAGCTTTCTTT. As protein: CASSYPRNTEAFF.

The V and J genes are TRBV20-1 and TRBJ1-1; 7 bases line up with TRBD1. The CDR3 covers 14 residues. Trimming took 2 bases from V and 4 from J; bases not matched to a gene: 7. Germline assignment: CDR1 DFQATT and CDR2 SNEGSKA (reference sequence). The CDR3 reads CSARIMTGITEAFF. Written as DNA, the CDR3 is TGCAGTGCTAGAATCATGACAGGGATCACTGAAGCTTTCTTT.

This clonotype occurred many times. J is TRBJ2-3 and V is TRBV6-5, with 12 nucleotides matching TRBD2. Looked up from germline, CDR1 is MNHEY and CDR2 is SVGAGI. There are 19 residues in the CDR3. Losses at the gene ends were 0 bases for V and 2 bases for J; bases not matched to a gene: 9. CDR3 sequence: CASSYSGLAGGRYTDTQYF. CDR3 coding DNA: TGTGCCAGCAGTTACTCCGGGCTAGCGGGGGGGCGATACACAGATACGCAGTATTTT.

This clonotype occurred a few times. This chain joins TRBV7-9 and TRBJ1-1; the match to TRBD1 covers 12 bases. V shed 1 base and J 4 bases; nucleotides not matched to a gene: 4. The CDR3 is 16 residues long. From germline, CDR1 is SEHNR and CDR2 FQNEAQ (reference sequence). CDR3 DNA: TGTGCCAGCAGCTTAGGGGACAGGGGGCGCGGCACTGAAGCTTTCTTT. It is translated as CASSLGDRGRGTEAFF. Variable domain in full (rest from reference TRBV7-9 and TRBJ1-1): DTGVSQNPRHKITKRGQNVTFRCDPISEHNRLYWYRQTLGQGPEFLTYFQNEAQLEKSRLLSDRFSAERPKGSFSTLEIQRTEQGDSAMYLCASSLGDRGRGTEAFFGQGTRLTVV.

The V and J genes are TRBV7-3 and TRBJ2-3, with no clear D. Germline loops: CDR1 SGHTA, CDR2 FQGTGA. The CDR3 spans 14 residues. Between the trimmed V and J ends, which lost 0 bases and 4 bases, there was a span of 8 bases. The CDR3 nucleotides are TGTGCCAGCAGCTTAACGGGGATTCCAGATACGCAGTATTTT. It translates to CASSLTGIPDTQYF.

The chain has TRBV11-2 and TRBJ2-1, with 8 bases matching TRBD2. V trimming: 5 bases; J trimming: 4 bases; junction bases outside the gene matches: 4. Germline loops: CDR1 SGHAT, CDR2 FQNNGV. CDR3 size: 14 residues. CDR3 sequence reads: CASSRGGNYNEQFF. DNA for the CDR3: TGTGCCAGCAGCCGGGGGGGCAATTACAATGAGCAGTTCTTC.

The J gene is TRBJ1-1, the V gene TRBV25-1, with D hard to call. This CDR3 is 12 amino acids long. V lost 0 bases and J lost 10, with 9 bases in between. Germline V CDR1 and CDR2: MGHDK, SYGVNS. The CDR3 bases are TGTGCCAGCAGTGAATACGAGGGTACAGCTTTCTTT. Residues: CASSEYEGTAFF.

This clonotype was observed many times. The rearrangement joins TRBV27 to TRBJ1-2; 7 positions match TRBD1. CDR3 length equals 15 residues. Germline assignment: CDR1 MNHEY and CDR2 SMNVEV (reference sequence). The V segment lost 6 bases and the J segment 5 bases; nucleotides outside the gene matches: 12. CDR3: CASSPPGQSVYGYTF. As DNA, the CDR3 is TGTGCCAGCAGCCCTCCGGGACAGAGTGTGTATGGCTACACCTTC.

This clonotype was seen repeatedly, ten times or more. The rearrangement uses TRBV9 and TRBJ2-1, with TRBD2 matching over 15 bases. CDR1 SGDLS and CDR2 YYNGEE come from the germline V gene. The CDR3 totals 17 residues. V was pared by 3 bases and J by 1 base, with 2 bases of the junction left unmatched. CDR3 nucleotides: TGTGCCAGCAGCGAGGGACTAGCGGGGGGATCCTACAATGAGCAGTTCTTC. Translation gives CASSEGLAGGSYNEQFF.

The CDR3 sequence: CAISESRDLQAFF. The CDR3 DNA reads TGTGCCATCAGTGAGTCGAGGGACCTACAAGCTTTCTTT. The rearrangement joins TRBV10-3 to TRBJ1-1; tentative D call: TRBD1 (5 bases). This CDR3 comprises 13 residues. Germline CDR1 reads ENHRY; CDR2 reads SYGVKD. The V and J ends lost 0 bases and 9 bases respectively, with 11 bases between them.

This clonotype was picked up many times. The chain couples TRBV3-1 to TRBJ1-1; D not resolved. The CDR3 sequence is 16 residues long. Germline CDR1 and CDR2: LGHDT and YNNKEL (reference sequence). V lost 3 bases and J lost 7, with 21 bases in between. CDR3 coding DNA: TGTGCCAGCAGCCAGGCCGGGCCCCTCCACCTTGATGAAGCTTTCTTT. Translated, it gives CASSQAGPLHLDEAFF. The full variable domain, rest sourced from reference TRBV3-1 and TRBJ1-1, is DTAVSQTPKYLVTQMGNDKSIKCEQNLGHDTMYWYKQDSKKFLKIMFSYNNKELIINETVPNRFSPKSPDKAHLNLHINSLELGDSAVYFCASSQAGPLHLDEAFFGQGTRLTVV.